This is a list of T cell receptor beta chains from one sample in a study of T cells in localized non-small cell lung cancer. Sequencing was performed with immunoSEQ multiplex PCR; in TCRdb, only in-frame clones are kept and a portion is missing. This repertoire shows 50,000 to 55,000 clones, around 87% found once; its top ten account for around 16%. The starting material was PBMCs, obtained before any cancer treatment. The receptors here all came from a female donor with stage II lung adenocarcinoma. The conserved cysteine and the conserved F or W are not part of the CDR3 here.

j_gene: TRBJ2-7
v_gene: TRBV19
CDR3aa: ASSIAATLNYEQY

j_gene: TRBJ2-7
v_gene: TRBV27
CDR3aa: ASSLRGHSPYEQY

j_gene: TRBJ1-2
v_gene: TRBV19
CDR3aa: ASSVPQGVYGYT

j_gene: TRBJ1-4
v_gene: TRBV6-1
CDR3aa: ASSEGDRGIWEKLF

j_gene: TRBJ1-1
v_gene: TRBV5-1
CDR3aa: ASSVGTGVMNTEAF

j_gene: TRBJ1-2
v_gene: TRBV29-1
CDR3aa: SVGTNQGAVSGYT

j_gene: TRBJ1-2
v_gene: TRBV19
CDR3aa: ASSRANYGYT

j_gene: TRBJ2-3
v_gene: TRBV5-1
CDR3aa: ASSQDRGRTDTQY

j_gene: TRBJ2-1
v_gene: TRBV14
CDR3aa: ASSGEYSYNEQF

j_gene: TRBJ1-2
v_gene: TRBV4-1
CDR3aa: ASSQGNRDGYT

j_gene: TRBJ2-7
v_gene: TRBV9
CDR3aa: ASSEGLTPYEQY

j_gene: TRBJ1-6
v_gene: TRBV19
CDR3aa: ASINNPGQLNSPLH

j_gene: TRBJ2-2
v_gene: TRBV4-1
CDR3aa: ASSQDRQVGGELF

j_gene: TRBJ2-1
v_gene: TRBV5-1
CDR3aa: ASSGAGGSYNEQF

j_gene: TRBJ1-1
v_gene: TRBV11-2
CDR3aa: ASSGRWNTEAF

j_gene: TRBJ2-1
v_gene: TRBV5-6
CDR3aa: ASSSGTPGTGYNEQF

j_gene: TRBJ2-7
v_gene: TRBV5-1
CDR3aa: ASSFRAETYEQY

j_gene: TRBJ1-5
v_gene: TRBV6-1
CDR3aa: ASSEDWSRYQPQH

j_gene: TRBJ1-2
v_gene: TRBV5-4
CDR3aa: ASSPRDIYGYT

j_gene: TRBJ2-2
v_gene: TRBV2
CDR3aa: ASSDDTGELF

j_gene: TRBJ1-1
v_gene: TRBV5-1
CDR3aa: ASSPETANTEAF

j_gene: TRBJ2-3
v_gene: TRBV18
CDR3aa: ASSPQGHTDTQY

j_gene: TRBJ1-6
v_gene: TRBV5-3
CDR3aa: ARSRVRENSPLH

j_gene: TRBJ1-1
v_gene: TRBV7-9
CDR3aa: ASSLDRITEAF

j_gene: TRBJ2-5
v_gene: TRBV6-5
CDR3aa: ASTTGLATETQY

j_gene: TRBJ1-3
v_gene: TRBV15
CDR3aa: ATSRKTGSGNTIY

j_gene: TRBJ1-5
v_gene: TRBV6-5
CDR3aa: ASSGGAGRNQPQH

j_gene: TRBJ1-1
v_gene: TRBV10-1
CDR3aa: ATRGQGVWDTEAF

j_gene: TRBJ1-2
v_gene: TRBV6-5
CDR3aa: ASRTDGTRGGYT

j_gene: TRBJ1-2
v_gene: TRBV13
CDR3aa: ASRRSNYGYT

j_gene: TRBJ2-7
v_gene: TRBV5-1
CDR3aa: ASSRDSNSEQY

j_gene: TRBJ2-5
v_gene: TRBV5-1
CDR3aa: ASSLSRGEETQY

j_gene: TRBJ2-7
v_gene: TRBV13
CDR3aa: ASTPRTGKDYEQY

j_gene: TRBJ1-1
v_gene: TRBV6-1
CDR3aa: ASSEEAPTEAF

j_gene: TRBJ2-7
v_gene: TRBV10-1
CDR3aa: ASSEDRVYEQY

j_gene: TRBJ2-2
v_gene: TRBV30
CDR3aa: AWRDANTGELF

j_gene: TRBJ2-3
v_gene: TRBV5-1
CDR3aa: ASSPGQRSTDTQY

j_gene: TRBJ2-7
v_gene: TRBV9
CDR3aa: ASSLRDRSYEQY

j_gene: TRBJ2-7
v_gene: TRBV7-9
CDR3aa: ASSFSSSYEQY

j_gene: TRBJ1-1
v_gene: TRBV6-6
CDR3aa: ASSYDRKNTEAF

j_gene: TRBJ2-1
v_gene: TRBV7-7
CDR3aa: ASSLEVTGGNEQF

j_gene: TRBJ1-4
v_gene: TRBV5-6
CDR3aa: ASSPGAGGEGKLF

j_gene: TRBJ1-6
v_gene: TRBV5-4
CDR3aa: ASSLEQGAGSPLH

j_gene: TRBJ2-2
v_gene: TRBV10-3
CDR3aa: AISELGDTGELF

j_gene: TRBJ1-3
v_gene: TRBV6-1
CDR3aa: ASSARQDHSGNTIY

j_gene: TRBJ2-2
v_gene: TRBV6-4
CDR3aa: ASGYETGQSTGELF